The clone carrying this T cell receptor beta chain was found many times. Its matching antigen is unknown. The data were taken from a study of neurological immune-mediated disorders. The study, taken as a whole, reports: HTLV-1-associated myelopathy displayed the greatest TCR clonal expansion, and multiple sclerosis exhibited the smallest, lower than that of healthy controls.

Time point indicated: longitudinal time-point 3. Each TCR transcript was tagged with a 10-nucleotide random UMI during 5'RACE. Every sequencing run produced over 190 million TCR-beta sequences, and the sequences from any one run covered 15-18 subjects. TCRdb recomputed calls from the 5' RACE reads with MiXCR, one row per CDR3 protein. The repertoire holds approximately 45,000 distinct CDR3 sequences, roughly 13% seen once, with over 9.5% in the top ten. Germline CDR1 and CDR2: DFQATT and SNEGSKA (reference sequence). V shed 5 bases and J shed 4 bases, with 15 bases lying between them. The CDR3 runs to 13 residues.

Sequenced sample: PBMCs. This chain joins TRBV20-1 and TRBJ2-7; the D is unclear. The clonotype was recovered from a man aged 30-40 years in good health. CDR3 sequence reads: CSAEDLSKYEQYF. DNA for the CDR3: TGCAGTGCTGAGGACCTCTCGAAATACGAGCAGTACTTC.